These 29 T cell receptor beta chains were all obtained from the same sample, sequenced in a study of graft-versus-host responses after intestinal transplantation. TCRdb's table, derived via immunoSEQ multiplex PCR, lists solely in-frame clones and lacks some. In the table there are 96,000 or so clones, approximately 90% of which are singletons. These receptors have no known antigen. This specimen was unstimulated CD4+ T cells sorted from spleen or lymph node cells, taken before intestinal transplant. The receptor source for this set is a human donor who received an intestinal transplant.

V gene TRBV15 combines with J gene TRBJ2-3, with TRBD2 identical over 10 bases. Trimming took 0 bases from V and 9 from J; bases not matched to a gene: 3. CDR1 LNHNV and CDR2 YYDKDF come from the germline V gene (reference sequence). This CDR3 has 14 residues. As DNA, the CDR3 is TGTGCCACCAGCAGAGATCGGGGACTAGCGACGCAGTATTTT. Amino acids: CATSRDRGLATQYF.

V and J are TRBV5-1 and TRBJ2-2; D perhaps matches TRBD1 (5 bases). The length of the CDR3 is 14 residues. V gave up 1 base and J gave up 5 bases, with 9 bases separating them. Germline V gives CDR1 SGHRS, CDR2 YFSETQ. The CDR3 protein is CASSLLAGTGELFF. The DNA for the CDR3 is TGCGCCAGCAGCTTGTTAGCAGGGACCGGGGAGCTGTTTTTT.

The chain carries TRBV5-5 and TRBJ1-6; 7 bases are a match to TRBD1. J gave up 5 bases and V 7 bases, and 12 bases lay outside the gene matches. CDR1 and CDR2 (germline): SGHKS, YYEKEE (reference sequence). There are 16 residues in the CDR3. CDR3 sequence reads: CASHGRLGQDNSPLHF. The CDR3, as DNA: TGTGCCAGCCACGGGCGATTAGGACAGGATAATTCACCCCTCCACTTT. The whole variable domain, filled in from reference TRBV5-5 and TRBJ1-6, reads DAGVTQSPTHLIKTRGQQVTLRCSPISGHKSVSWYQQVLGQGPQFIFQYYEKEERGRGNFPDRFSARQFPNYSSELNVNALLLGDSALYLCASHGRLGQDNSPLHFGNGTRLTVT.

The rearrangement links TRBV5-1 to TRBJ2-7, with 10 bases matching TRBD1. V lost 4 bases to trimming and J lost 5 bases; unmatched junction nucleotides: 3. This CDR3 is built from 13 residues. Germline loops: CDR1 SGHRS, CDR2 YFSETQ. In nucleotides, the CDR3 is TGCGCCAGCAGCCCGACAGGGGGCCACGAGCAGTACTTC. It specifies CASSPTGGHEQYF. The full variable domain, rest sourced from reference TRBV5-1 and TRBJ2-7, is KAGVTQTPRYLIKTRGQQVTLSCSPISGHRSVSWYQQTPGQGLQFLFEYFSETQRNKGNFPGRFSGRQFSNSRSEMNVSTLELGDSALYLCASSPTGGHEQYFGPGTRLTVT.

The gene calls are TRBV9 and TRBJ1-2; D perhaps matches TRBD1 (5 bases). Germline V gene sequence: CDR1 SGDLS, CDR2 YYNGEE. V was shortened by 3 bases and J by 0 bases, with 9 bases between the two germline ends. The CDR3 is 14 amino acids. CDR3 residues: CASSGTRPNYGYTF. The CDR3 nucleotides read TGTGCCAGCAGCGGGACAAGGCCTAACTATGGCTACACCTTC.

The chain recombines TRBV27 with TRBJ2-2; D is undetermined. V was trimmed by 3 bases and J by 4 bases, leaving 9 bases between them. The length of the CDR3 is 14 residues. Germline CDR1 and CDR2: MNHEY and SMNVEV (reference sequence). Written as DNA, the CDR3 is TGTGCCAGCAGTTTTGTACAGCCCACCGGGGAGCTGTTTTTT. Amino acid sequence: CASSFVQPTGELFF.

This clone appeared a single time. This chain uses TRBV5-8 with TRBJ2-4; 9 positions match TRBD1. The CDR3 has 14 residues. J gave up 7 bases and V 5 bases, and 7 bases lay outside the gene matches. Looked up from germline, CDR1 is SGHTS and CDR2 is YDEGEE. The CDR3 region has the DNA TGTGCCAGCAGTTCGGGACAGGGAAATAACATTCAGTACTTC. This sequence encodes CASSSGQGNNIQYF. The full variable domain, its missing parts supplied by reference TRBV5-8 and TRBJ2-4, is EAGVTQSPTHLIKTRGQQATLRCSPISGHTSVYWYQQALGLGLQFLLWYDEGEERNRGNFPPRFSGRQFPNYSSELNVNALELEDSALYLCASSSGQGNNIQYFGAGTRLSVL.

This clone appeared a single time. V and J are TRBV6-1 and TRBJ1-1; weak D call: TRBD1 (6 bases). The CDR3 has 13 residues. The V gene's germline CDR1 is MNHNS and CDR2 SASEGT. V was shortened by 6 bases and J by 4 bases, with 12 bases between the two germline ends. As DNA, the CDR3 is TGTGCCAGCAGCCAGGGGTTAGGCACTGAAGCTTTCTTT. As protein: CASSQGLGTEAFF.

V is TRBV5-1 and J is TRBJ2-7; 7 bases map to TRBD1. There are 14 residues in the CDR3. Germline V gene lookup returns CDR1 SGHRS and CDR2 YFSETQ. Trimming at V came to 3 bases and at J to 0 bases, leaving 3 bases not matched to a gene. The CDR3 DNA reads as TGCGCCAGCAGCTCGACAGGGTCCTCCTACGAGCAGTACTTC. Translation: CASSSTGSSYEQYF.

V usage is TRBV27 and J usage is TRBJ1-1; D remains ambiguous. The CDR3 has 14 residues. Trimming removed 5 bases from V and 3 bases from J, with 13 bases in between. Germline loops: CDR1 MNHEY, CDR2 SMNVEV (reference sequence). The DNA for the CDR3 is TGTGCCAGCAGTCCCCTCAATCGGGACACTGAAGCTTTCTTT. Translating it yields CASSPLNRDTEAFF.

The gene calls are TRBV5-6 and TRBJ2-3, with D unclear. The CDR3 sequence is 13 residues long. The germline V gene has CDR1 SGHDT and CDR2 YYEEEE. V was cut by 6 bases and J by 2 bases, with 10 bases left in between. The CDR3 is CASIKQVTDTQYF. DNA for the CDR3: TGTGCCAGCATCAAGCAGGTCACAGATACGCAGTATTTT.

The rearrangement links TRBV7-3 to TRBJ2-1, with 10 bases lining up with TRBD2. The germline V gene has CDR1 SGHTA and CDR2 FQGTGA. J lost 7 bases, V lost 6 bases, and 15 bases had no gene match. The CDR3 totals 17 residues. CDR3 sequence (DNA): TGTGCCAGCAGTTACGCCCCGTATAGCGGGGGGCCGAATGAGCAGTTCTTC. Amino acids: CASSYAPYSGGPNEQFF.

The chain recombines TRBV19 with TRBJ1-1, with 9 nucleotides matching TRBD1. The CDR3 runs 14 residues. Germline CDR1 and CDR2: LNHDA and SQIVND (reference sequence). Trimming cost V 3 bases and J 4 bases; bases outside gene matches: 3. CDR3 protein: CASSMDRGGTEAFF. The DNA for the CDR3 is TGTGCCAGTAGTATGGACAGGGGAGGCACTGAAGCTTTCTTT.

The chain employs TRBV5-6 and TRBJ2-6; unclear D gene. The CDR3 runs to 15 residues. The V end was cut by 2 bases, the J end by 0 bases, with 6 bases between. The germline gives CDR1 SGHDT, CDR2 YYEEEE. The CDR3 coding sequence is TGTGCCAGCAGCTTTCCACACTCTGGGGCCAACGTCCTGACTTTC. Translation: CASSFPHSGANVLTF.

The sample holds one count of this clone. In DNA form, the CDR3 reads TGCAGTGCTAGTGGGGCGTCGCCCCAGCATTTT. Its protein product is CSASGASPQHF. The chain joins TRBV20-1 to TRBJ1-5; TRBD1 might be the D (5 bases). Trimming removed 3 bases at V and 9 bases at J, with 9 bases between. CDR1 and CDR2 (germline): DFQATT, SNEGSKA (reference sequence). The CDR3 has 11 residues.

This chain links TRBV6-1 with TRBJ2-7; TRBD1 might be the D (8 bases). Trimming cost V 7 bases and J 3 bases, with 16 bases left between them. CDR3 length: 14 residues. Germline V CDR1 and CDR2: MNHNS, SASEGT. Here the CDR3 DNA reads TGTGCCAGCACCTTTACAGGGGGGGTCTACGAGCAGTACTTC. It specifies CASTFTGGVYEQYF.

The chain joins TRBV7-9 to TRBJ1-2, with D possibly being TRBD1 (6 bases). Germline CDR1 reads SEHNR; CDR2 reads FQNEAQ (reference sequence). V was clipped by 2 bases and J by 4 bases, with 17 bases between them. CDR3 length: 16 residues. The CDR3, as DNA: TGTGCCAGCAGCTTAACTCACCAGGGGTTTGGCTATGGCTACACCTTC. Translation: CASSLTHQGFGYGYTF.

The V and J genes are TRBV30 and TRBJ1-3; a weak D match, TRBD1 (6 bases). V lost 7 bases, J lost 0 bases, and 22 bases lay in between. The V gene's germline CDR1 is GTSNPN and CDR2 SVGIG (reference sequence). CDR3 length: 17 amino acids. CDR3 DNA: TGTGCCTCCCGCCGCGGCAGGGGTTTTGACTCTGGAAACACCATATATTTT. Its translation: CASRRGRGFDSGNTIYF.

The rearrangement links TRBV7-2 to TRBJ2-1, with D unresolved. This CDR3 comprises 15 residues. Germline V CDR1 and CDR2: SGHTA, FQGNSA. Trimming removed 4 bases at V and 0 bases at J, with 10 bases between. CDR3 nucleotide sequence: TGTGCCAGCAGCTCCGCGAGGAGCTCCTACAATGAGCAGTTCTTC. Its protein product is CASSSARSSYNEQFF.

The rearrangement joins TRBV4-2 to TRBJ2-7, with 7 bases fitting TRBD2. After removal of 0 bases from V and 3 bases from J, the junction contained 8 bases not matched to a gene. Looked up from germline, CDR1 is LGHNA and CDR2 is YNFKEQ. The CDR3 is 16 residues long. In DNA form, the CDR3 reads TGTGCCAGCAGCCAAGATCGGGGAGGGTTTGGCTACGAGCAGTACTTC. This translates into CASSQDRGGFGYEQYF.

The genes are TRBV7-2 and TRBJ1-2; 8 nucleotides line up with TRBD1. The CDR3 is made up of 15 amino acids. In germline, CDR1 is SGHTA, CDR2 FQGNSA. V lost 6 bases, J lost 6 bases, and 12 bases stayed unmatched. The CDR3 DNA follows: TGTGCCAGCAGACCGGGACAGGTGGGGAGAAATGGCTACACCTTC. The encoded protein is CASRPGQVGRNGYTF.

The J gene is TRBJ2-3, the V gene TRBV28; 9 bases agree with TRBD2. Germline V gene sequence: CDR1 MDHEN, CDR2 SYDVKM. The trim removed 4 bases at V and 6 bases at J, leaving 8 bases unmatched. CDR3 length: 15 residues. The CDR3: CASSSVSGRSDTQYF. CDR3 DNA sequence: TGTGCCAGCAGTTCGGTTAGCGGGAGATCGGATACGCAGTATTTT.

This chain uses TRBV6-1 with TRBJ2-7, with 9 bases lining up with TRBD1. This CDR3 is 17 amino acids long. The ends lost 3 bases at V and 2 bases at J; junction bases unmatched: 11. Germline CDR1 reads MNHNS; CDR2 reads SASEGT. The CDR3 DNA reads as TGTGCCAGCAGTGACCGGGACAGGGAGTATCTAACCTACGAGCAGTACTTC. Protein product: CASSDRDREYLTYEQYF.

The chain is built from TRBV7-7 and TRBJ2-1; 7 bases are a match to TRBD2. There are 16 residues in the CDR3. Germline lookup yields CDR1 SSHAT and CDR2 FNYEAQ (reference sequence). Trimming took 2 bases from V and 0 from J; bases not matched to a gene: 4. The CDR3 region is CASSLRRTSSYNEQFF. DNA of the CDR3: TGTGCCAGCAGCTTACGACGGACTAGCTCCTACAATGAGCAGTTCTTC.

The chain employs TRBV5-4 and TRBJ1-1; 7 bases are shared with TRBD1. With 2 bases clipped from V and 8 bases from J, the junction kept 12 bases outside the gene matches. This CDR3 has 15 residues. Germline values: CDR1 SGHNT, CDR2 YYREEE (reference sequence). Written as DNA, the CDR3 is TGTGCCAGCAGCTTTACGACAGGGTTGGGTACCGAAGCTTTCTTT. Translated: CASSFTTGLGTEAFF.

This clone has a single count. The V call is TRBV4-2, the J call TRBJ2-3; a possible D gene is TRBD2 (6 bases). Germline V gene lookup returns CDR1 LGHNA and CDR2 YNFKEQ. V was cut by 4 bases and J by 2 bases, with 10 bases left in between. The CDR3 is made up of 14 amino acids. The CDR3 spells CASSPGTVTDTQYF. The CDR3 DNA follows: TGTGCCAGCAGCCCTGGGACTGTCACAGATACGCAGTATTTT.

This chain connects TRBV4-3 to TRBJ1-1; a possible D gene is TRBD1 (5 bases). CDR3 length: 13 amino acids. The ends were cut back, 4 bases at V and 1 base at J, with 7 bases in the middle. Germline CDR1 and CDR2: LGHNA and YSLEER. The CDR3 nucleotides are TGCGCCAGCAGCCTTACAGGGAACACTGAAGCTTTCTTT. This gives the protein CASSLTGNTEAFF.

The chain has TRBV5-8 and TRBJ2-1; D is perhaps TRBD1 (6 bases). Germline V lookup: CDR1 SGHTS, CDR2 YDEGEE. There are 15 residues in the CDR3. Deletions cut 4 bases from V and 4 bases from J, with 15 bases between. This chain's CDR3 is CASSRWAGEYNEQFF. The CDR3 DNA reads TGTGCCAGCAGCCGGTGGGCAGGGGAATACAATGAGCAGTTCTTC.

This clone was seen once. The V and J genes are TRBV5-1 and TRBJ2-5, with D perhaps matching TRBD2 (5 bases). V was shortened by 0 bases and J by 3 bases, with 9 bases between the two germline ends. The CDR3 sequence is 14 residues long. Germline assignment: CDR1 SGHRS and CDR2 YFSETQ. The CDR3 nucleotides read TGCGCCAGCAGCTTGGGGCAGGAGGAAGAGACCCAGTACTTC. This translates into CASSLGQEEETQYF.